These 22 T cell receptor beta chains share one sample of origin, sequenced in a study of blood T cell repertoires in COVID-19. Data came from immunoSEQ multiplex PCR; TCRdb stores just in-frame clones and leaves some out. The sample holds around 130,000 clones, roughly 84% seen once. Sequencing was done on a sample of peripheral blood. The receptors derive from a young man with COVID-19, enrolled during active disease.

V gene TRBV5-6 combines with J gene TRBJ1-4; D unclear. Per germline, CDR1 SGHDT and CDR2 YYEEEE. The CDR3 has 15 amino acids. V dropped 4 bases and J dropped 0 bases, with 10 bases sitting between them. DNA of the CDR3: TGTGCCAGCAGCCGACATTATGCAACTAATGAAAAACTGTTTTTT. This codes for CASSRHYATNEKLFF.

The rearrangement uses TRBV7-2 and TRBJ2-7; 11 nucleotides agree with TRBD1. The junction had 10 bases not matched to a gene; V was cut back by 6 bases and J by 3 bases. Per germline, CDR1 SGHTA and CDR2 FQGNSA. This CDR3 contains 16 residues. The CDR3 nucleotides are TGTGCCAGCAGTTCCGCCACGGGACAGGGGGACTACGAGCAGTACTTC. This encodes CASSSATGQGDYEQYF.

In this sample, this clone turned up a few times. The gene calls are TRBV9 and TRBJ1-5; perhaps TRBD1 as D (5 bases). The CDR3 is made up of 15 amino acids. Germline values: CDR1 SGDLS, CDR2 YYNGEE. V lost 3 bases and J lost 4, with 14 bases in between. The CDR3 DNA sequence: TGTGCCAGCAGCGCCCTGGACGGGGGGAATCAGCCCCAGCATTTT. It encodes CASSALDGGNQPQHF.

Written as DNA, the CDR3 is TGTGCCAGTAGTACCCCAAGTGGGGGGGAAGGGAATGGCTACACCTTC. This sequence encodes CASSTPSGGEGNGYTF. The gene calls are TRBV19 and TRBJ1-2; perhaps TRBD1 as D (5 bases). Germline V CDR1 and CDR2: LNHDA, SQIVND (reference sequence). The CDR3 sequence is 16 residues long. V lost 4 bases and J lost 6, with 21 bases in between.

This chain links TRBV29-1 with TRBJ1-5; TRBD1 matches at 7 bases. Germline trimming cut 6 bases from V and 5 bases from J; bases unmatched to any gene: 7. The CDR3 extends over 13 amino acids. Germline loops: CDR1 SQVTM, CDR2 ANQGSEA. In DNA, the CDR3 is TGCAGCGTGAAGAACAGGGGAGATCAGCCCCAGCATTTT. This translates into CSVKNRGDQPQHF. Combining the CDR3 with reference TRBV29-1 and TRBJ1-5 gives the whole variable domain SAVISQKPSRDICQRGTSLTIQCQVDSQVTMMFWYRQQPGQSLTLIATANQGSEATYESGFVIDKFPISRPNLTFSTLTVSNMSPEDSSIYLCSVKNRGDQPQHFGDGTRLSIL.

CDR3 region: CASSQEGGRSNVLTF. In DNA, the CDR3 is TGTGCCAGCAGTCAGGAGGGGGGGCGATCCAACGTCCTGACTTTC. This chain uses TRBV2 with TRBJ2-6; TRBD2 might be the D (7 bases). The CDR3 loop spans 15 amino acids. Deletions cut 5 bases from V and 8 bases from J, with 16 bases between. CDR1 and CDR2 (germline): SNHLY, FYNNEI.

This chain's CDR3 is CASSRLSYGYTF. The DNA for the CDR3 is TGTGCCAGCAGCCGCTTGAGCTATGGCTACACCTTC. J is TRBJ1-2 and V is TRBV7-9; no definite D call. The CDR3 is made up of 12 amino acids. The germline V gene has CDR1 SEHNR and CDR2 FQNEAQ (reference sequence). V was trimmed by 5 bases and J by 4 bases, leaving 8 bases between them.

This chain links TRBV11-2 with TRBJ2-5, with 11 bases fitting TRBD2. V was clipped by 5 bases and J by 5 bases; unmatched bases: 13. CDR1 SGHAT and CDR2 FQNNGV come from the germline V gene. CDR3 size: 17 residues. CDR3 in amino acids: CASSVRSGTSGSETQYF. The CDR3 DNA sequence: TGTGCCAGCAGCGTACGGTCCGGGACTAGCGGTTCCGAGACCCAGTACTTC.

This rearrangement joins TRBV30 to TRBJ1-4; D might be TRBD1 (5 bases). Trimming shortened V by 3 bases and J by 4 bases, and 15 bases separated the two germline ends. CDR1 and CDR2 from the germline V gene are GTSNPN and SVGIG (reference sequence). The CDR3 length is 15 residues. CDR3 residues: CAWRMGGRDNEKLFF. The CDR3 bases are TGTGCCTGGAGAATGGGGGGACGGGATAATGAAAAACTGTTTTTT.

V is TRBV19 and J is TRBJ2-2, with 12 positions matching TRBD2. The CDR3 length is 15 residues. Germline CDR1 is LNHDA and CDR2 is SQIVND (reference sequence). Trimming cost V 6 bases and J 6 bases; bases outside gene matches: 5. CDR3 region: CASSRTSGTAGELFF. The CDR3 region has the DNA TGTGCCAGTAGCAGGACTAGCGGGACCGCCGGGGAGCTGTTTTTT.

This chain connects TRBV28 to TRBJ2-3; 11 bases match TRBD1. Germline-derived CDR1 and CDR2 are MDHEN and SYDVKM. The CDR3 length is 15 residues. After removal of 3 bases from V and 6 bases from J, the junction contained 5 bases not matched to a gene. This chain's CDR3 is CASSFGQGAKDTQYF. In DNA form, the CDR3 reads TGTGCCAGCAGTTTCGGACAGGGGGCGAAGGATACGCAGTATTTT.

The chain uses TRBV7-2 and TRBJ2-5; TRBD2 agrees at 10 bases. The CDR3 spans 17 residues. Germline loops: CDR1 SGHTA, CDR2 FQGNSA. J lost 5 bases, V lost 0 bases, and 9 bases had no gene match. CDR3 DNA sequence: TGTGCCAGCAGCTTAGCCTTGCTAGCGGGAGCAGAGGAGACCCAGTACTTC. This sequence encodes CASSLALLAGAEETQYF.

This rearrangement joins TRBV24-1 to TRBJ2-3; 7 bases are a match to TRBD2. Germline CDR1 is KGHDR and CDR2 is SFDVKD. The junction had 3 bases not matched to a gene; V was cut back by 9 bases and J by 4 bases. The CDR3 has 12 amino acids. CDR3 sequence (DNA): TGTGCCACCGCGGGGAGGGCAGATACGCAGTATTTT. Translation: CATAGRADTQYF.

A few counts support this clone. This chain uses TRBV11-2 with TRBJ1-4; TRBD1 agrees at 8 bases. V lost 6 bases and J lost 11; bases outside the gene matches: 5. This CDR3 contains 12 residues. Germline V CDR1 and CDR2: SGHAT, FQNNGV. The CDR3, as DNA: TGTGCCAGCAGTCACCAGGGGGCGAAACTGTTTTTT. This translates into CASSHQGAKLFF. Filled out from reference TRBV11-2 and TRBJ1-4, the complete variable domain reads EAGVAQSPRYKIIEKRQSVAFWCNPISGHATLYWYQQILGQGPKLLIQFQNNGVVDDSQLPKDRFSAERLKGVDSTLKIQPAKLEDSAVYLCASSHQGAKLFFGSGTQLSVL.

The chain employs TRBV14 and TRBJ1-1; D not resolved. This CDR3 has 13 residues. The ends were cut back, 1 base at V and 5 bases at J, with 8 bases in the middle. Germline CDR1 SGHDN, CDR2 FVKESK. The CDR3 bases are TGTGCCAGCAGCCAAGGGAGTAAAACTGAAGCTTTCTTT. Residues: CASSQGSKTEAFF.

The chain carries TRBV19 and TRBJ2-1; 10 bases line up with TRBD1. Losses at the gene ends were 6 bases for V and 4 bases for J; bases not matched to a gene: 9. CDR1 and CDR2 (germline): LNHDA, SQIVND (reference sequence). CDR3 length equals 16 residues. Written as DNA, the CDR3 is TGTGCCAGTAGGCAGGGAGGGACAGGGGTTTACAATGAGCAGTTCTTC. Translated, it gives CASRQGGTGVYNEQFF.

The chain uses TRBV28 and TRBJ1-5; possible D gene TRBD1, 6 bases. The V end lost 5 bases, the J end lost 7 bases, and 15 bases lay between the germline ends. CDR1 and CDR2 from the germline V gene are MDHEN and SYDVKM. The CDR3 loop spans 14 amino acids. The CDR3 nucleotides are TGTGCCAGCAGTCCACCAGGACAGAGCCAGCCCCAGCATTTT. Its translation is CASSPPGQSQPQHF.

V and J are TRBV19 and TRBJ2-1; 9 bases align to TRBD1. Germline loops: CDR1 LNHDA, CDR2 SQIVND (reference sequence). The length of the CDR3 is 15 residues. Losses at the gene ends were 5 bases for V and 7 bases for J; bases not matched to a gene: 9. The CDR3 is CASSVTGGDRNEQFF. The CDR3 DNA sequence: TGTGCCAGTAGTGTTACAGGGGGCGACAGGAATGAGCAGTTCTTC.

The chain has TRBV10-2 and TRBJ1-1; D is ambiguous. The CDR3 spans 12 residues. Trimming removed 5 bases at V and 10 bases at J, with 14 bases between. Germline CDR1 reads WSHSY; CDR2 reads SAAADI. The CDR3 region is CASSLNSPAAFF. In DNA form, the CDR3 reads TGCGCCAGCAGTCTTAATAGCCCGGCAGCTTTCTTT.

J is TRBJ2-1 and V is TRBV2, with 8 bases aligning to TRBD1. V was clipped by 4 bases and J by 8 bases; unmatched bases: 7. This CDR3 contains 14 residues. From germline, CDR1 is SNHLY and CDR2 FYNNEI. The chain's CDR3 is CASSGGRGPDEQFF. DNA for the CDR3: TGTGCCAGCAGTGGGGGCAGGGGGCCCGATGAGCAGTTCTTC.

The CDR3 sequence is CSGRQGGTGELFF. CDR3 bases: TGCAGCGGAAGGCAGGGGGGAACCGGGGAGCTGTTTTTT. The chain is built from TRBV29-1 and TRBJ2-2; a possible D gene is TRBD1 (7 bases). The V end lost 7 bases, the J end lost 5 bases, and 14 bases lay between the germline ends. Germline V lookup: CDR1 SQVTM, CDR2 ANQGSEA. The CDR3 length is 13 residues.

In DNA, the CDR3 is TGTGCCAGCAAGCGAACAGGGGAGGTTTATAGCAATCAGCCCCAGCATTTT. It encodes CASKRTGEVYSNQPQHF. This chain uses TRBV2 with TRBJ1-5; 7 bases fit TRBD1. Germline assignment: CDR1 SNHLY and CDR2 FYNNEI. Losses at the gene ends were 7 bases for V and 0 bases for J; bases not matched to a gene: 12. This CDR3 spans 17 amino acids.